This is a list of T cell receptor beta chains from one sample in a study of blood T cell repertoires in COVID-19. The table came from immunoSEQ multiplex PCR; TCRdb's copy has only in-frame clones and leaves some out. The table includes about 280,000 clones, 80% to 85% detected once. Sample: PBMCs or T cells enriched from blood (not recorded which). The receptors here all came from a man aged 35-49 years who had been exposed to COVID-19. Both conserved end residues are part of each CDR3. A D gene is named only where the DNA matches it firmly. A row's size may be missing; if present it is once, few, many or a size class.

CDR3 protein,CDR3 DNA,J gene,D gene,clone size,V gene
CASSPPRWGGSGADTQYF,TGTGCCAGCAGCCCTCCTCGGTGGGGCGGGAGTGGGGCAGATACGCAGTATTTT,TRBJ2-3,TRBD2,NA,TRBV7-9
CASSPGRDSRLHF,TGTGCCAGCTCACCGGGCCGGGACAGCCGACTCCACTTT,TRBJ1-6,TRBD1,NA,TRBV18
CAWSGRGNTIYF,TGTGCCTGGAGTGGGAGGGGAAACACCATATATTTT,TRBJ1-3,NA,NA,TRBV30
CAWSVSGIGYTF,TGTGCCTGGAGTGTATCCGGGATTGGCTACACCTTC,TRBJ1-2,NA,NA,TRBV30
CASKGAGATDTQYF,TGTGCCAGCAAAGGGGCGGGGGCCACAGATACGCAGTATTTT,TRBJ2-3,NA,NA,TRBV4-2
CASSRQALYEQYF,TGTGCCAGCAGTCGACAGGCACTGTACGAGCAGTACTTC,TRBJ2-7,NA,few,TRBV12-3/TRBV12-4
CASSLDSFSGNTIYF,TGTGCCAGCAGCCTCGACAGCTTCTCTGGAAACACCATATATTTT,TRBJ1-3,NA,NA,TRBV5-4
CSARDQGELFF,TGCAGTGCTAGAGATCAGGGGGAGCTGTTTTTT,TRBJ2-2,NA,NA,TRBV20-1
CASRGQGNQPQHF,TGTGCCAGCAGGGGGCAGGGCAATCAGCCCCAGCATTTT,TRBJ1-5,NA,few,TRBV6-6
CASFRDTQYF,TGTGCCAGTTTTCGAGATACGCAGTATTTT,TRBJ2-3,NA,NA,TRBV7-9
CASKGGTEKYGYTF,TGTGCCAGCAAAGGGGGGACAGAGAAGTATGGCTACACCTTC,TRBJ1-2,TRBD1,NA,TRBV19
CAISEPLSTGKGDLNTVTGELFF,TGTGCCATCAGTGAGCCCTTGTCCACAGGGAAGGGGGACCTCAACACGGTTACCGGGGAGCTGTTTTTT,TRBJ2-2,NA,NA,TRBV10-3
CASSLSRGTSGSREQFF,TGTGCCAGCAGCTTAAGCCGGGGGACTAGCGGGAGTCGTGAGCAGTTCTTC,TRBJ2-1,TRBD2,NA,TRBV7-3
CATSRDRGSNQPQHF,TGTGCCACCAGCAGAGACAGGGGGAGCAATCAGCCCCAGCATTTT,TRBJ1-5,TRBD1,NA,TRBV15
CATSDSGLAGGIEQFF,TGTGCCACCAGTGATTCCGGACTAGCGGGAGGAATTGAGCAGTTCTTC,TRBJ2-1,TRBD2,NA,TRBV24-1
CASSLFLGTGPSRTGELFF,TGTGCCAGCAGTTTATTTCTGGGGACAGGCCCATCCCGCACCGGGGAGCTGTTTTTT,TRBJ2-2,TRBD1,NA,TRBV28
CASSGKGIGNTIYF,TGTGCCAGCAGCGGAAAGGGGATTGGAAACACCATATATTTT,TRBJ1-3,NA,NA,TRBV9
CASSQDHGGTYGYTF,TGTGCCAGCAGCCAAGATCACGGAGGGACCTATGGCTACACCTTC,TRBJ1-2,NA,once,TRBV4-2
CASSPGLNTGELFF,TGTGCCAGCAGCCCTGGACTGAACACCGGGGAGCTGTTTTTT,TRBJ2-2,NA,NA,TRBV27
CASGQLNEKLFF,TGTGCCAGCGGACAGTTAAATGAAAAACTGTTTTTT,TRBJ1-4,NA,NA,TRBV3-1/TRBV3-2
CASSFDGTVPDTQYF,TGCGCCAGCAGCTTCGACGGGACAGTTCCAGATACGCAGTATTTT,TRBJ2-3,TRBD1,NA,TRBV5-1
CSAVGLGGLNRNGYTF,TGCAGCGCCGTGGGACTGGGGGGGCTCAACCGCAATGGCTACACCTTC,TRBJ1-2,NA,NA,TRBV29-1
CASSPGRTKNIQYF,TGTGCCAGCAGCCCGGGGAGAACCAAAAACATTCAGTACTTC,TRBJ2-4,NA,NA,TRBV6-2/TRBV6-3
CATSPRTGVNSPLHF,TGTGCCACCAGCCCCCGGACAGGGGTGAATTCACCCCTCCACTTT,TRBJ1-6,TRBD1,many,TRBV15
CASSSTRLNPETQYF,TGTGCCAGCAGCTCCACGAGACTAAATCCCGAGACCCAGTACTTC,TRBJ2-5,NA,NA,TRBV5-5
CASSLDTSNYGYTF,TGTGCCAGCAGTTTGGACACCAGTAACTATGGCTACACCTTC,TRBJ1-2,NA,NA,TRBV3-1/TRBV3-2
CASSLNYRETSPLHF,TGTGCCAGCAGCTTAAACTACAGGGAAACTTCACCCCTCCACTTT,TRBJ1-6,NA,NA,TRBV7-6
CASSATGRGEAFF,TGTGCCAGCAGCGCCACAGGGAGGGGTGAAGCTTTCTTT,TRBJ1-1,NA,NA,TRBV7-3
CASSLRLAGGSGELFF,TGCGCCAGCAGCTTGAGACTAGCGGGAGGTTCCGGGGAGCTGTTTTTT,TRBJ2-2,TRBD2,NA,TRBV5-1
CASSPLRQGEQYF,TGTGCCAGCAGCCCCCTCAGACAGGGCGAGCAGTACTTC,TRBJ2-7,TRBD1,many,TRBV7-9
CASTQRLDQETQYF,TGTGCCAGCACCCAGAGGCTAGACCAAGAGACCCAGTACTTC,TRBJ2-5,NA,NA,TRBV6-5
CASSLVVAGSEQYF,TGTGCCAGCAGCTTAGTAGTCGCGGGTTCCGAGCAGTACTTC,TRBJ2-7,NA,NA,TRBV11-1
CASSPGPRAGEQYF,TGTGCCAGCAGCCCCGGACCCCGGGCGGGCGAGCAGTACTTC,TRBJ2-7,NA,NA,TRBV11-3
CATSDPPSGRFTDTQYF,TGTGCCACCAGTGATCCGCCTAGCGGGAGGTTCACAGATACGCAGTATTTT,TRBJ2-3,TRBD2,NA,TRBV24-1
CASSFLGLGSGSYNEQFF,TGTGCCAGCAGTTTCTTAGGGCTGGGTAGCGGGTCCTACAATGAGCAGTTCTTC,TRBJ2-1,TRBD2,NA,TRBV28
CASSEPYRVATEAFF,TGTGCCAGCAGTGAACCGTACAGGGTCGCCACTGAAGCTTTCTTT,TRBJ1-1,NA,NA,TRBV6-1
CASSTDRNSGNTIYF,TGTGCCAGCAGCACAGACAGGAACTCTGGAAACACCATATATTTT,TRBJ1-3,NA,NA,TRBV7-9
CASSDRGGYEQYF,TGTGCCAGCAGTGACCGCGGGGGCTACGAGCAGTACTTC,TRBJ2-7,TRBD2,NA,TRBV12-3/TRBV12-4
CASSQESVRVTGGYTF,TGTGCCAGCAGCCAAGAAAGTGTCAGGGTAACCGGTGGCTACACCTTC,TRBJ1-2,NA,once,TRBV4-2
CASSEHDRGEQYF,TGTGCCAGTAGTGAACATGACAGGGGCGAGCAGTACTTC,TRBJ2-7,TRBD1,NA,TRBV19
CASSPSLGSSYEQYF,TGTGCCAGCAGCCCCTCGCTGGGGAGCTCCTACGAGCAGTACTTC,TRBJ2-7,NA,NA,TRBV11-2
CASSYLPRGGRLREQYF,TGTGCCAGCAGTTACCTCCCCCGGGGGGGGCGCTTGCGCGAGCAGTACTTC,TRBJ2-7,TRBD2,NA,TRBV6-2/TRBV6-3
CASSRGGAGNTIYF,TGTGCCAGCAGCCGCGGAGGAGCCGGAAACACCATATATTTT,TRBJ1-3,NA,few,TRBV5-4
CASSVARQFDGYTF,TGTGCCAGCAGTGTGGCGCGGCAATTTGATGGCTACACCTTC,TRBJ1-2,NA,NA,TRBV2
CSVGTGFNRHGYTF,TGCAGCGTTGGCACAGGGTTTAATCGCCACGGCTACACCTTC,TRBJ1-2,NA,NA,TRBV29-1
CASSPRDVGGGAMNTEAFF,TGTGCCAGCTCACCACGTGATGTCGGAGGGGGGGCGATGAACACTGAAGCTTTCTTT,TRBJ1-1,NA,NA,TRBV18
CASSQLLAGSDTQYF,TGTGCCAGCAGCCAGCTCTTAGCGGGATCAGATACGCAGTATTTT,TRBJ2-3,TRBD2,once,TRBV3-1/TRBV3-2
CASSLLGRGTEAFF,TGCGCCAGCAGCTTGTTGGGACGGGGGACTGAAGCTTTCTTT,TRBJ1-1,NA,NA,TRBV5-1
CASSLAGTGNYEQYF,TGTGCCAGCAGCCTCGCCGGGACTGGGAACTACGAGCAGTACTTC,TRBJ2-7,NA,NA,TRBV7-3
CASSFGNEQYF,TGTGCCAGCAGTTTTGGCAACGAGCAGTACTTC,TRBJ2-7,NA,NA,TRBV27
CASSQREGRGRNIQYF,TGTGCCAGCAGCCAACGGGAGGGGAGGGGACGCAACATTCAGTACTTC,TRBJ2-4,TRBD2,NA,TRBV14
CASSLEGSNVYEQYF,TGTGCCAGCAGCTTAGAAGGGAGTAATGTCTACGAGCAGTACTTC,TRBJ2-7,NA,NA,TRBV5-4
CASHEIRNQPQHF,TGTGCCAGTCACGAAATACGGAATCAGCCCCAGCATTTT,TRBJ1-5,NA,once,TRBV6-5
CASSVWLATVEQFF,TGTGCCAGCAGCGTATGGTTAGCGACGGTTGAGCAGTTCTTC,TRBJ2-1,NA,NA,TRBV9
CASSIAGALHF,TGTGCCAGTAGTATCGCCGGAGCCCTCCACTTT,TRBJ1-6,NA,few,TRBV19